A selection of T cell receptor beta chains follows, all from one sample in a study of blood T cell repertoires in COVID-19. Profiling relied on immunoSEQ multiplex PCR, and the TCRdb table lists in-frame clones only, not all of them. The data contain under 150,000 clones, over 80% of them singletons. Sequenced sample: PBMCs or T cells enriched from blood (not recorded which). These receptors came from a woman between 35 and 50 years old who had recovered from COVID-19. The CDR3 runs from the conserved cysteine through the conserved F or W. The D gene is left open where the match is weak. Rows may omit the clone size; those that give it use once, few, many or a size class.

TRBJ2-5,TRBD2,.,TRBV2,CASSEGLAGGQETQYF,TGTGCCAGCAGTGAGGGGCTAGCGGGGGGCCAAGAGACCCAGTACTTC
TRBJ2-7,.,.,TRBV25-1,CASSERNSCEQYF,TGTGCCAGCAGTGAGAGAAATAGCTGCGAGCAGTACTTC
TRBJ1-4,.,.,TRBV5-5,CASSLQLTGNRREKLFF,TGTGCCAGCAGCTTACAACTTACAGGGAATCGAAGAGAAAAACTGTTTTTT
TRBJ2-3,TRBD2,.,TRBV3-1/TRBV3-2,CASSQDRLAGGPSDTQYF,TGTGCCAGCAGCCAAGATCGACTAGCGGGAGGGCCCTCGGATACGCAGTATTTT
TRBJ2-7,.,.,TRBV11-2,CASRGDRGRLAGTYEQYF,TGTGCCAGCAGGGGCGACAGGGGGCGGCTAGCGGGGACCTACGAGCAGTACTTC
TRBJ2-5,TRBD1,.,TRBV6-2/TRBV6-3,CASSLGGQGAETQYF,TGTGCCAGCAGCTTGGGGGGACAGGGGGCAGAGACCCAGTACTTC
TRBJ2-7,TRBD1,.,TRBV7-8,CASSSETRGTGGYEQYF,TGTGCCAGCAGCTCCGAAACCCGCGGGACAGGGGGGTACGAGCAGTACTTC
TRBJ2-7,.,.,TRBV30,CAWSVGTAGGSYEQYF,TGTGCCTGGAGTGTGGGGACAGCTGGGGGGTCCTACGAGCAGTACTTC
TRBJ2-7,.,.,TRBV21-1,CASSKVRDRDSYEQYF,TGTGCCAGCAGCAAAGTCCGGGACAGGGACTCCTACGAGCAGTACTTC
TRBJ2-2,.,.,TRBV4-2,CASSQDSGYGELFF,TGTGCCAGCAGCCAAGATTCAGGGTACGGGGAGCTGTTTTTT
TRBJ2-7,TRBD1,.,TRBV6-5,CASSSWTGLGYEQYF,TGTGCCAGCAGTTCCTGGACAGGGCTAGGCTACGAGCAGTACTTC
TRBJ1-3,.,.,TRBV4-1,CASSQVLQGTNTIYF,TGCGCCAGCAGCCAAGTCCTCCAGGGGACAAACACCATATATTTT
TRBJ2-1,TRBD1,.,TRBV29-1,CSVEVVRDRGYNEQFF,TGCAGCGTTGAAGTAGTCCGGGACAGGGGCTACAATGAGCAGTTCTTC
TRBJ1-1,TRBD1,.,TRBV3-1/TRBV3-2,CASSQEWGTASF,TGTGCCAGCAGCCAAGAGTGGGGGACAGCCAGCTTT
TRBJ1-2,.,.,TRBV28,CASSTTEYHGYTF,TGTGCCAGCAGCACGACAGAGTACCATGGCTACACCTTC
TRBJ1-1,TRBD1,.,TRBV7-9,CASSSGGSEAFF,TGTGCCAGCAGCTCAGGGGGGTCTGAAGCTTTCTTT
TRBJ2-2,.,.,TRBV18,CASSRRTQNTGELFF,TGTGCCAGCTCACGAAGGACTCAGAACACCGGGGAGCTGTTTTTT
TRBJ1-2,TRBD1,few,TRBV29-1,CSARQGSVNGYTF,TGCAGCGCCCGACAGGGAAGTGTTAATGGCTACACCTTC
TRBJ2-2,.,few,TRBV7-3,CAQRNRRTGELFF,TGTGCTCAGCGGAATAGGCGTACCGGGGAGCTGTTTTTT
TRBJ2-2,.,few,TRBV11-2,CATTASVDTGELFF,TGTGCCACCACAGCTTCGGTGGACACCGGGGAGCTGTTTTTT
TRBJ2-7,TRBD2,.,TRBV14,CASSQASSGRYEQYF,TGTGCCAGCAGCCAAGCGTCTAGCGGCCGCTACGAGCAGTACTTC
TRBJ1-1,.,once,TRBV29-1,CSVEDQEGGETEAFF,TGCAGCGTTGAAGATCAGGAAGGGGGGGAAACTGAAGCTTTCTTT